This is a list of T cell receptor beta chains from one sample in a study of OX40 agonist ivuxolimab in advanced cancers. Assay: immunoSEQ multiplex PCR; the TCRdb copy retains only in-frame clones and omits some. The sample contains around 40,000 clones, around 89% of which appear only once. The material sequenced was CD4+ or CD8+ T cells sorted from blood, taken in a trial of the OX40 agonist ivuxolimab. These receptors were collected from an adult with an advanced solid tumor such as melanoma, head and neck, liver or kidney cancer. Each CDR3 is given with its conserved first and last residue. The D gene is left open where the match is weak. The size field is filled for only some rows; it gives once, few, many or a size class.

d_call j_call clone_size v_call cdr3_nt cdr3_aa
TRBD1 TRBJ1-4 . TRBV7-9 TGTGCCAGCAGCTTAGTCTCTGGACAGGGGGCAAAGAATGAAAAACTGTTTTTT CASSLVSGQGAKNEKLFF
. TRBJ1-5 . TRBV19 TGTGCCAGCGGGGTCCAGCCCCAGCATTTT CASGVQPQHF
. TRBJ2-4 once TRBV5-4 TGTGCCAGCAGCCTTCAGCTAGCCAAAAACATTCAGTACTTC CASSLQLAKNIQYF
. TRBJ1-2 . TRBV7-6 TGTGCCAGCAGCCTGCAAGGGACCGCCGCGGGCTACACCTTC CASSLQGTAAGYTF
TRBD1 TRBJ1-6 . TRBV5-6 TGTGCCAGCAGCTGGGGGACAGGGCTAAATTCACCCCTCCACTTT CASSWGTGLNSPLHF
TRBD1 TRBJ2-7 . TRBV7-2 TGTGCCAGCAGCTTCCGACAGGGGGCCTACGAGCAGTACTTC CASSFRQGAYEQYF
TRBD1 TRBJ1-4 . TRBV5-1 TGCGCCAGCAGCTTGAGGGGACAGGAAAATGAAAAACTGTTTTTT CASSLRGQENEKLFF
. TRBJ1-5 . TRBV6-1 TGTGCCAGCAGTGAACTGGGGAGGCAGCCCCAGCATTTT CASSELGRQPQHF
TRBD2 TRBJ2-3 . TRBV5-4 TGTGCCAGCAGCCTGGGACTACTAAGCACAGATACGCAGTATTTT CASSLGLLSTDTQYF
TRBD1 TRBJ2-1 . TRBV9 TGTGCCAGCACTGCACTTCCCCGGGACAGCTACAATGAGCAGTTCTTC CASTALPRDSYNEQFF
TRBD2 TRBJ2-5 . TRBV19 TGTGCCAGTAGTATGGGGGGGACGCCCGTCGAGACCCAGTACTTC CASSMGGTPVETQYF
. TRBJ1-4 . TRBV4-3 TGCGCCAGCAGAAGGGCCCCCTGGGGGACTAATGAAAAACTGTTTTTT CASRRAPWGTNEKLFF
TRBD1 TRBJ2-5 . TRBV9 TGTGCCAGCAGCGAGAGAGGGGGACAGGGAGTCCAAGAGACCCAGTACTTC CASSERGGQGVQETQYF
. TRBJ1-2 few TRBV7-9 TGTGCCAGCTCCGGGGAGTGGGAGTATGGCTACACCTTC CASSGEWEYGYTF
. TRBJ2-5 . TRBV7-2 TGTGCCAGCAGCACCCACCGCTTAGGGACCCAGTACTTC CASSTHRLGTQYF
. TRBJ2-1 . TRBV25-1 TGTGCCAGCATGGGATACAATGAGCAGTTCTTC CASMGYNEQFF
. TRBJ1-4 . TRBV6-5 TGTGCCAGCAGTGGAACCGGTAGGACTGAAAAACTGTTTTTT CASSGTGRTEKLFF